The clone carrying this T cell receptor beta chain has ten or more counts. Its antigen is unknown. These data are taken from a study of blood T cells in healthy people across ages. A sample-barcoded 5' primer and a J-beta primer mix were used in a second PCR of roughly 6 to 11 cycles. Every single cDNA molecule received a tag from a template-switch adaptor with 12 random nucleotides. TCRdb recomputed calls from the 5' RACE reads with MiXCR, one row per CDR3 protein. Of some 940,000 distinct CDR3 sequences detected, about 28% appear once; the ten largest clones hold roughly 10%. The study drew donors from healthy Caucasian individuals in Russia aged about 6 to 95. Between the trimmed V and J ends, which lost 6 bases and 7 bases, there was a span of 24 bases. Germline CDR1 and CDR2: DFQATT and SNEGSKA (reference sequence). The CDR3 sequence is 15 residues long. Study-level results: Expanded clonotype changes were possibly confounded by unknown donor CMV status.

These data were also filed under a second study, of T cells of mothers and their children. Per that paper: The whole RNA yield was converted to cDNA, approximately 1.5 ug per 15 ul.

The receptor's source is a woman between 40 and 50 years old in good health. The chain employs TRBV20-1 and TRBJ1-2; tentative D call: TRBD1 (5 bases). Sequenced input: blood. The CDR3 DNA follows: TGCAGTGCCCCCCCTGGAGTACAGGAGCGCCTTGGCTACACCTTC. It is translated as CSAPPGVQERLGYTF.